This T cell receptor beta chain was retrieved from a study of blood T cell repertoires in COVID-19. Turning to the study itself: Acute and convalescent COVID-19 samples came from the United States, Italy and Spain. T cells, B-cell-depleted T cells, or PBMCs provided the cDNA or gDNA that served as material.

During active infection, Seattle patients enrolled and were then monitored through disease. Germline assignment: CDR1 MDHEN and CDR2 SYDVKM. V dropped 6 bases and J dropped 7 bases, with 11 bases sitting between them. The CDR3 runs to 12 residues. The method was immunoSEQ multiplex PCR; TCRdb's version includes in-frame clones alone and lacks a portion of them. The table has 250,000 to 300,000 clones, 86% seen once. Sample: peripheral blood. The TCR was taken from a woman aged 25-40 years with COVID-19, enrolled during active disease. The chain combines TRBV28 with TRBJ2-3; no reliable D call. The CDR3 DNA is TGTGCCAGCAGCCCGAGCAGGCATACGCAGTATTTT. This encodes CASSPSRHTQYF.